This T cell receptor (beta chain) is drawn from a study of type 1 and type 2 diabetes patients. Amplification started from genomic DNA. The TCR beta CDR3 region was amplified using 30 forward and 13 reverse primers. A single record per CDR3 protein comes from TCRdb applying MiXCR to the multiplex PCR reads. The sample includes about 290,000 distinct CDR3 sequences, approximately 45% of them seen just once. A note on this clonotype: Given a much more abundant clone one base away, this may be a read error.

The sequencing sample was made of peripheral blood mononuclear cells (PBMCs). The receptor's source is a man younger than 35 with type 2 diabetes.

The CDR3 loop is CAIRLAGDGDTQYF. For the CDR3, the DNA is TGTGCCATCAGACTAGCGGGAGACGGAGATACGCAGTATTTT. The genes are TRBV10-3 and TRBJ2-3, with 11 bases lining up with TRBD2. This CDR3 is 14 amino acids long. After removal of 6 bases from V and 5 bases from J, the junction contained 4 bases not matched to a gene. The V gene's germline CDR1 is ENHRY and CDR2 SYGVKD.